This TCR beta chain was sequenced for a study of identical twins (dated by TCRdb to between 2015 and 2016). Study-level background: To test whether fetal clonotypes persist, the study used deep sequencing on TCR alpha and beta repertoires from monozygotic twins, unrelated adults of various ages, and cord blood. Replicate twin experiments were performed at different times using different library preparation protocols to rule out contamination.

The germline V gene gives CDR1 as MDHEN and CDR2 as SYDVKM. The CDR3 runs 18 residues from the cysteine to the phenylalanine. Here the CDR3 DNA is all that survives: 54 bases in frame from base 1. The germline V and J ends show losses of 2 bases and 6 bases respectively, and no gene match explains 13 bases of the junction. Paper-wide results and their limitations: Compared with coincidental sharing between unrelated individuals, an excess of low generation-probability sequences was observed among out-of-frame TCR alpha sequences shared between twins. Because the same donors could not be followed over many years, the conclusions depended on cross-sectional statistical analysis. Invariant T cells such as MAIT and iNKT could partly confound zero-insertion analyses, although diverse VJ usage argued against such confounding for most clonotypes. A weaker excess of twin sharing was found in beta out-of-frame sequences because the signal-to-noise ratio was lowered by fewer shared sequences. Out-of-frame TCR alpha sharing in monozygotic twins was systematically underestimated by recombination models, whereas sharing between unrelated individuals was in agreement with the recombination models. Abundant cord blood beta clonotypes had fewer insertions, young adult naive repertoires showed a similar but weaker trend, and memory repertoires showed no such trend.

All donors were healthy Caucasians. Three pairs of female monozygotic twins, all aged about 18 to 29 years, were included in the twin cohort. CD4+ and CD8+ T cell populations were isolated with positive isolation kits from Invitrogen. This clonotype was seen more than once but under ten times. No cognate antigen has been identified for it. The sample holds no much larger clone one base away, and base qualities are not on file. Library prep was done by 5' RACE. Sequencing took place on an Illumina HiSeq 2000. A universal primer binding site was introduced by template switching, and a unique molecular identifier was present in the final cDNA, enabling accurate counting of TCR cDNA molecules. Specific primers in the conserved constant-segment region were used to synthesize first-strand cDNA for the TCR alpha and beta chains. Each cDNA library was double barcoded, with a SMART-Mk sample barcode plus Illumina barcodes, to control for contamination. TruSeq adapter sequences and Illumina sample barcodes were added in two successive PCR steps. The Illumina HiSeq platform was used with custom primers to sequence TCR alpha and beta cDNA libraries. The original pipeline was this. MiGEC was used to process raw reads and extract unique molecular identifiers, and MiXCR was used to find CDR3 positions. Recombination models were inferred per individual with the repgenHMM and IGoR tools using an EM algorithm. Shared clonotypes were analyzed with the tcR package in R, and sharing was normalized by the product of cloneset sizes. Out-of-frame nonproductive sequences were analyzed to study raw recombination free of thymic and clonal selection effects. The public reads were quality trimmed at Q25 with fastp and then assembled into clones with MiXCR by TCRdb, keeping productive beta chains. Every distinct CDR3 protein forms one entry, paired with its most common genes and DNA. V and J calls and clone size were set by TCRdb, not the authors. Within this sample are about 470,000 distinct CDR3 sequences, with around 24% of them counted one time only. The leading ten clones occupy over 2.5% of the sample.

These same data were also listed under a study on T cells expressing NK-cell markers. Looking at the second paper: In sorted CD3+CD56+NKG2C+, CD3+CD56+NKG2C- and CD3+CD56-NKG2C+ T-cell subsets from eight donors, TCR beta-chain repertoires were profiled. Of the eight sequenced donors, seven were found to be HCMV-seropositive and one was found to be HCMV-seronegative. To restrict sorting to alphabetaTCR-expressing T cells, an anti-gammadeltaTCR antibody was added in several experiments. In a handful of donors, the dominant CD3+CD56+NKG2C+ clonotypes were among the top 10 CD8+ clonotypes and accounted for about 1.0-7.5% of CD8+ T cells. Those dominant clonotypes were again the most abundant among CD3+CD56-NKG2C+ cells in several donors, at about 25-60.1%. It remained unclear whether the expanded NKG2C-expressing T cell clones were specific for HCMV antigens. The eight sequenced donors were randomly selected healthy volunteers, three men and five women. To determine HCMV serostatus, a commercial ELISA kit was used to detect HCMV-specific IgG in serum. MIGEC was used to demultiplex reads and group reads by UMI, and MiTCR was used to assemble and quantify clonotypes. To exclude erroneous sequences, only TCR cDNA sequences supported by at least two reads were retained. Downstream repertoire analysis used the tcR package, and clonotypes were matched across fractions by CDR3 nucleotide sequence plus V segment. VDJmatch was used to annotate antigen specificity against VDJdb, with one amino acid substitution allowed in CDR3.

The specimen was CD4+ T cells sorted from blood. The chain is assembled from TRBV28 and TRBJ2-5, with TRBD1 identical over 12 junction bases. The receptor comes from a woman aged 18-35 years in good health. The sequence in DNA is TGTGCCAGCAGTTTAGGGGGACAGGGGGCGGCCAGTCGAAAGACCCAGTACTTC. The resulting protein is CASSLGGQGAASRKTQYF.